These 24 T cell receptor beta chains originate from one sample sequenced in a study of T-cell reconstitution after alpha-beta-depleted transplantation in children. During its preparation, the TCRbeta library received unique molecular identifiers. Via MiXCR, TCRdb re-called the PCR reads, giving one row per CDR3 protein. Here the sample spans roughly 400,000 distinct CDR3 sequences, 20% being singletons. The sequenced sample was PBMCs from the stem cell graft donor, obtained from the stem cell graft. The receptors stem from a human donor who donated a stem cell graft to a child with acute myeloid leukemia.

The chain joins TRBV29-1 to TRBJ1-6; D unclear. The V and J ends lost 4 bases and 6 bases respectively, with 10 bases between them. Per germline, CDR1 SQVTM and CDR2 ANQGSEA. The CDR3 is 13 residues long. CDR3 bases: TGCAGCGTTGGGGTAGGGCCTAATTCACCCCTCCACTTT. Protein sequence: CSVGVGPNSPLHF.

The chain is built from TRBV20-1 and TRBJ2-1, with a possible D match to TRBD2 (5 bases). The V end was cut by 8 bases, the J end by 2 bases, with 13 bases between. From germline, CDR1 is DFQATT and CDR2 SNEGSKA (reference sequence). The CDR3 totals 13 residues. The CDR3 here is CSTLLGAYNEQFF. Written as DNA, the CDR3 is TGCAGTACGTTACTAGGCGCCTACAATGAGCAGTTCTTC.

The chain joins TRBV4-1 to TRBJ2-3; D is ambiguous. CDR3 length equals 12 residues. CDR1 is MGHRA, CDR2 YSYEKL, per germline. V gave up 5 bases and J gave up 5 bases, with 8 bases separating them. The CDR3 DNA follows: TGCGCCAGCAGCTCCTCTTTAGATACGCAGTATTTT. This sequence encodes CASSSSLDTQYF.

This chain joins TRBV5-5 and TRBJ2-7; TRBD2 agrees at 8 bases. J lost 6 bases, V lost 6 bases, and 11 bases had no gene match. In germline, CDR1 is SGHKS, CDR2 YYEKEE (reference sequence). The CDR3 is 14 residues long. CDR3: CASNRGAGAGEQYF. CDR3 bases: TGTGCCAGCAATAGGGGAGCGGGAGCAGGCGAGCAGTACTTC.

This rearrangement joins TRBV28 to TRBJ2-7; a weak D match, TRBD1 (5 bases). This CDR3 has 16 amino acids. The germline V gene encodes CDR1 MDHEN and CDR2 SYDVKM. V lost 5 bases, J lost 2 bases, and 19 bases lay in between. DNA of the CDR3: TGTGCCAGCAGTCCACACCTGGGGCAGAATCCCTACGAGCAGTACTTC. Translated: CASSPHLGQNPYEQYF. The full variable domain, in which reference TRBV28 and TRBJ2-7 provide the parts outside the CDR3, is DVKVTQSSRYLVKRTGEKVFLECVQDMDHENMFWYRQDPGLGLRLIYFSYDVKMKEKGDIPEGYSVSREKKERFSLILESASTNQTSMYLCASSPHLGQNPYEQYFGPGTRLTVT.

The rearrangement uses TRBV20-1 and TRBJ2-7; TRBD1 agrees at 10 bases. The germline CDR1 and CDR2 sequences are DFQATT and SNEGSKA (reference sequence). There are 16 residues in the CDR3. The ends lost 1 base at V and 4 bases at J; junction bases unmatched: 10. CDR3 sequence: CSARVLRDRGKYEQYF. The CDR3 DNA sequence: TGCAGTGCTAGAGTTCTGCGGGACAGGGGAAAGTACGAGCAGTACTTC.

There are a few counts of this clonotype. The chain combines TRBV25-1 with TRBJ2-3; the D gene is possibly TRBD1 (6 bases). The CDR3 covers 11 residues. Trimming took 4 bases from V and 7 from J, leaving 6 bases between them. CDR1 is MGHDK and CDR2 is SYGVNS in the germline V gene. The CDR3 DNA follows: TGTGCCAGCAGTGGGGGGCATACGCAGTATTTT. Translation gives CASSGGHTQYF.

This clonotype has only a few counts. The chain combines TRBV21-1 with TRBJ2-7; TRBD2, as called in the table, went unchecked against the DNA. TRBV21-1 is termed a pseudogene. This CDR3 is built from 14 residues. The CDR3 is CASTNSGSCCEQYF. The DNA for the CDR3 is TGTGCCAGCACGAATAGCGGGAGTTGCTGCGAGCAGTACTTC.

This clonotype turned up a few times. The chain combines TRBV20-1 with TRBJ2-4, with D possibly being TRBD2 (6 bases). The CDR3 is made up of 14 amino acids. The ends were cut back, 6 bases at V and 0 bases at J, with 12 bases in the middle. CDR1 and CDR2 from the germline V gene are DFQATT and SNEGSKA (reference sequence). CDR3 amino acids: CSAHAGLAKNIQYF. CDR3 nucleotides: TGCAGTGCCCATGCGGGACTAGCCAAAAACATTCAGTACTTC.

The CDR3 here is CASTPPLGYEQYF. In DNA, the CDR3 is TGTGCCAGCACCCCACCCCTCGGATACGAGCAGTACTTC. The chain joins TRBV25-1 to TRBJ2-7; D is uncertain. CDR1 is MGHDK, CDR2 SYGVNS, per germline. V was trimmed by 7 bases and J by 4 bases, leaving 14 bases between them. The length of the CDR3 is 13 residues.

There are many counts of this clonotype. CDR3 region: CASSFGGETQYF. CDR3 DNA sequence: TGTGCCAGCAGCTTCGGGGGAGAGACCCAGTACTTC. The chain carries TRBV13 and TRBJ2-5, with a weak D call TRBD2 (6 bases). V was trimmed by 3 bases and J by 4 bases, leaving 6 bases between them. The CDR3 has 12 residues. Germline V gene lookup returns CDR1 PRHDT and CDR2 FYEKMQ (reference sequence).

This clonotype was found a few times. The chain has TRBV20-1 and TRBJ1-1; possible D gene TRBD1, 5 bases. Trimming removed 6 bases at V and 1 base at J, with 12 bases between. Germline CDR1 is DFQATT and CDR2 is SNEGSKA (reference sequence). The CDR3 sequence is 13 residues long. The CDR3 here is CSAQGHTNTEAFF. The CDR3, as DNA: TGCAGTGCCCAAGGACATACGAACACTGAAGCTTTCTTT.

The table lists this clonotype with many counts. This sequence joins TRBV24-1 and TRBJ2-1; TRBD2 might be the D (5 bases). Between the trimmed V and J ends, which lost 7 bases and 0 bases, there was a span of 21 bases. CDR3 length: 18 amino acids. The germline V gene encodes CDR1 KGHDR and CDR2 SFDVKD. CDR3 protein: CATRVPRIASSSYNEQFF. The CDR3 coding sequence is TGTGCCACCAGGGTCCCCAGGATAGCGTCTAGCTCCTACAATGAGCAGTTCTTC.

This clonotype was recorded at least ten times. This sequence joins TRBV12-3 or TRBV12-4 and TRBJ2-7; tentative D call: TRBD1 (5 bases). The CDR3 is made up of 12 amino acids. V dropped 5 bases and J dropped 3 bases, with 8 bases sitting between them. DNA for the CDR3: TGTGCCAGCAGTGATGACAGCTACGAGCAGTACTTC. Protein product: CASSDDSYEQYF.

The chain employs TRBV20-1 and TRBJ1-1; the D gene is possibly TRBD1 (5 bases). V was pared by 3 bases and J by 2 bases, with 13 bases between. The CDR3 is 14 amino acids. Germline CDR1 and CDR2: DFQATT and SNEGSKA (reference sequence). The CDR3 region is CSASLRGGNTEAFF. The CDR3 DNA sequence: TGCAGTGCTAGTCTTAGGGGAGGAAACACTGAAGCTTTCTTT.

This clonotype was seen a few times. V usage is TRBV5-1 and J usage is TRBJ2-3, with TRBD2 matching 10 bases. The CDR3 consists of 15 residues. Germline values: CDR1 SGHRS, CDR2 YFSETQ. V shed 4 bases and J 4 bases; nucleotides not matched to a gene: 6. CDR3 residues: CASSAVAGGADTQYF. As DNA, the CDR3 is TGCGCCAGCAGCGCCGTAGCGGGAGGCGCAGATACGCAGTATTTT.

The rearrangement uses TRBV28 and TRBJ1-5; 7 bases agree with TRBD1. Per germline, CDR1 MDHEN and CDR2 SYDVKM. The CDR3 is 16 amino acids. V gave up 5 bases and J gave up 1 base; unmatched junction bases: 8. CDR3 sequence: CASSLKGAWSNQPQHF. The CDR3 DNA is TGTGCCAGCAGTCTTAAGGGGGCATGGAGCAATCAGCCCCAGCATTTT. Based on the CDR3 plus reference TRBV28 and TRBJ1-5, the full variable domain is DVKVTQSSRYLVKRTGEKVFLECVQDMDHENMFWYRQDPGLGLRLIYFSYDVKMKEKGDIPEGYSVSREKKERFSLILESASTNQTSMYLCASSLKGAWSNQPQHFGDGTRLSIL.

This clonotype showed up just a few times. The chain combines TRBV12-3 or TRBV12-4 with TRBJ2-5; 14 nucleotides match TRBD2. V dropped 5 bases and J dropped 3; count of bases not matched to a gene: 8. CDR3 length: 17 amino acids. CDR3 DNA sequence: TGTGCCAGCAGTGCGGAACCGGGACTAGCGGGAGAAGAGACCCAGTACTTC. Its protein is CASSAEPGLAGEETQYF.

This clonotype was observed many times. This chain uses TRBV12-3 or TRBV12-4 with TRBJ1-5; possible D gene TRBD1, 6 bases. The CDR3 is 15 amino acids. V was trimmed by 6 bases and J by 2 bases, leaving 14 bases between them. CDR3 nucleotides: TGTGCCAGCAGCTCGGACAGCGCGGGCAATCAGCCCCAGCATTTT. Its translation is CASSSDSAGNQPQHF.

The V gene is TRBV18, the J gene TRBJ2-4; 11 bases match TRBD1. The CDR3 runs 15 residues. Germline V gene sequence: CDR1 KGHSH, CDR2 LQKENI. The junction had 4 bases not matched to a gene; V was cut back by 6 bases and J by 3 bases. CDR3 nucleotides: TGTGCCAGCTCGTGGGGACAGGGGGACAAAAACATTCAGTACTTC. Its translation is CASSWGQGDKNIQYF.

This clonotype was counted many times. The chain joins TRBV27 to TRBJ2-7, with TRBD2 identical over 9 bases. This CDR3 region has 19 residues. Germline values: CDR1 MNHEY, CDR2 SMNVEV (reference sequence). With 10 bases clipped from V and 1 base from J, the junction kept 23 bases outside the gene matches. The CDR3 spells CAIVPVRDPASGISYEQYF. In DNA form, the CDR3 reads TGTGCCATCGTTCCCGTTCGGGACCCAGCTAGCGGGATATCCTACGAGCAGTACTTC.

This clonotype was observed a handful of times. This chain connects TRBV4-1 to TRBJ1-4; TRBD1 agrees at 9 bases. The CDR3 is made up of 16 amino acids. Germline V gene sequence: CDR1 MGHRA, CDR2 YSYEKL. Trimming at V came to 5 bases and at J to 5 bases, leaving 9 bases not matched to a gene. This chain's CDR3 is CASSARTGTGNEKLFF. The CDR3 DNA sequence: TGCGCCAGCAGCGCACGGACCGGGACAGGGAATGAAAAACTGTTTTTT.

This clonotype was observed many times. This chain joins TRBV6-2 or TRBV6-3 and TRBJ2-1, with TRBD2 matching 7 bases. The length of the CDR3 is 14 residues. From germline, CDR1 is MNHEY and CDR2 SVGEGT. Trimming removed 7 bases from V and 1 base from J; junction bases left unmatched: 4. This CDR3 is CASTSSGSYNEQFF. The CDR3 nucleotides read TGTGCCAGCACCTCTAGCGGTTCCTACAATGAGCAGTTCTTC.

The chain links TRBV5-1 to TRBJ2-3; TRBD1 matches at 8 bases. The CDR3 extends over 17 amino acids. Losses at the gene ends were 0 bases for V and 2 bases for J; bases not matched to a gene: 8. The V gene's germline CDR1 is SGHRS and CDR2 YFSETQ. Here the CDR3 DNA reads TGCGCCAGCAGCTTGGGGGACAGGTCGGAGAACACAGATACGCAGTATTTT. Its protein is CASSLGDRSENTDTQYF. The full variable domain, in which reference TRBV5-1 and TRBJ2-3 provide the parts outside the CDR3, is KAGVTQTPRYLIKTRGQQVTLSCSPISGHRSVSWYQQTPGQGLQFLFEYFSETQRNKGNFPGRFSGRQFSNSRSEMNVSTLELGDSALYLCASSLGDRSENTDTQYFGPGTRLTVL.